Shown below are 21 T cell receptor beta chains from a single sample sequenced in a study of CD8+ T cells in alopecia areata. Extraction and reverse transcription of RNA yielded cDNA as the sequencing template. Measured with immunoSEQ multiplex PCR; TCRdb has only the in-frame clones, and not every one. The sample shows around 99,000 clones, around 84% of them seen only once. Noted treatment: oral pan-JAK inhibitor, 5-10 mg twice daily. Sequences were derived from CD8+ T cells sorted from blood, sampled at week 24, from a patient treated with tofacitinib. Every receptor here comes from a human donor with alopecia areata.

The rearrangement links TRBV6-5 to TRBJ2-4, with D possibly being TRBD2 (7 bases). Trimming removed 0 bases at V and 6 bases at J, with 12 bases between. This CDR3 contains 15 residues. Germline lookup yields CDR1 MNHEY and CDR2 SVGAGI. CDR3 nucleotides: TGTGCCAGCAGTTACTCGAACAGGGAGGGAAACATTCAGTACTTC. It yields the protein CASSYSNREGNIQYF.

This clone was counted a few times. The chain is built from TRBV7-9 and TRBJ2-4, with D unclear. The germline gives CDR1 SEHNR, CDR2 FQNEAQ (reference sequence). Trimming took off 5 bases at V and 0 bases at J, with 14 bases between the two ends. This CDR3 comprises 16 residues. CDR3: CASSRSPALAKNIQYF. DNA of the CDR3: TGTGCCAGCAGCCGCTCGCCGGCACTAGCCAAAAACATTCAGTACTTC.

The chain couples TRBV5-6 to TRBJ2-1; D is unclear. The CDR3 has 12 amino acids. The V end was cut by 0 bases, the J end by 6 bases, with 4 bases between. CDR1 is SGHDT and CDR2 is YYEEEE in the germline V gene. The CDR3 DNA follows: TGTGCCAGCAGCTTGGGGGCCAATGAGCAGTTCTTC. This encodes CASSLGANEQFF.

The rearrangement joins TRBV7-2 to TRBJ2-1, with 10 bases that match TRBD2. V lost 5 bases, J lost 5 bases, and 6 bases stayed unmatched. Germline V gene sequence: CDR1 SGHTA, CDR2 FQGNSA. CDR3 length: 15 residues. The CDR3 DNA reads as TGTGCCAGCAGCGTCGTAGCGGGGGGCGACAATGAGCAGTTCTTC. It translates to CASSVVAGGDNEQFF. Drawing the rest from reference TRBV7-2 and TRBJ2-1, the complete variable domain is GAGVSQSPSNKVTEKGKDVELRCDPISGHTALYWYRQSLGQGLEFLIYFQGNSAPDKSGLPSDRFSAERTGGSVSTLTIQRTQQEDSAVYLCASSVVAGGDNEQFFGPGTRLTVL.

The count of this clone is one. The chain joins TRBV4-1 to TRBJ2-5; D is ambiguous. V dropped 0 bases and J dropped 5 bases, with 16 bases sitting between them. Germline assignment: CDR1 MGHRA and CDR2 YSYEKL. This CDR3 has 16 amino acids. In nucleotides, the CDR3 is TGCGCCAGCAGCCAAGAAGGTGGTGGGTTAGAGGAGACCCAGTACTTC. As protein: CASSQEGGGLEETQYF.

V is TRBV29-1 and J is TRBJ2-7, with D tentatively TRBD2 (6 bases). The germline V gene has CDR1 SQVTM and CDR2 ANQGSEA. Trimming cost V 7 bases and J 7 bases, with 14 bases left between them. The CDR3 is 11 amino acids. In nucleotides, the CDR3 is TGCAGCGCCCGGGACTTGGGGGAGCAGTACTTC. Its translation: CSARDLGEQYF.

V is TRBV2 and J is TRBJ2-7; a possible D gene is TRBD2 (5 bases). V was pared by 3 bases and J by 2 bases, with 17 bases between. The V gene's germline CDR1 is SNHLY and CDR2 FYNNEI. The CDR3 covers 16 residues. CDR3 nucleotide sequence: TGTGCCAGCAGTGATAAAACCCGAGGACTTACCTACGAGCAGTACTTC. This encodes CASSDKTRGLTYEQYF.

V is TRBV5-1 and J is TRBJ2-1, with TRBD2 identical over 14 bases. Germline CDR1 SGHRS, CDR2 YFSETQ. The CDR3 runs to 17 residues. Losses at the gene ends were 4 bases for V and 3 bases for J; bases not matched to a gene: 6. As DNA, the CDR3 is TGCGCCAGCAGCCCCGGGACTAGCGGGGGCAGCTACAATGAGCAGTTCTTC. This gives the protein CASSPGTSGGSYNEQFF.

The chain joins TRBV27 to TRBJ2-7; possibly TRBD1 or TRBD2 for D (6 bases each). Trimming cost V 6 bases and J 3 bases, with 15 bases left between them. The CDR3 length is 14 residues. CDR1 MNHEY and CDR2 SMNVEV come from the germline V gene (reference sequence). CDR3 sequence (DNA): TGTGCCAGCAGCTTCCGGGGGCCTATCTACGAGCAGTACTTC. It is translated as CASSFRGPIYEQYF.

The chain carries TRBV4-2 and TRBJ2-3; no reliable D call. Deletions cut 0 bases from V and 1 base from J, with 8 bases between. The CDR3 has 15 residues. Germline assignment: CDR1 LGHNA and CDR2 YNFKEQ. As DNA, the CDR3 is TGTGCCAGCAGCCAAGAACCAAGCGGCACAGATACGCAGTATTTT. It encodes CASSQEPSGTDTQYF.

The chain is built from TRBV7-9 and TRBJ2-1, with 15 bases fitting TRBD2. V was pared by 8 bases and J by 4 bases, with 6 bases of the junction left unmatched. The CDR3 extends over 16 amino acids. CDR1 is SEHNR, CDR2 FQNEAQ, per germline (reference sequence). CDR3 nucleotides: TGTGCCAGCCACGGACTAGCGGGGGGGATATACAATGAGCAGTTCTTC. It yields the protein CASHGLAGGIYNEQFF.

The chain recombines TRBV6-5 with TRBJ1-1; 7 bases fit TRBD1. V trimming: 0 bases; J trimming: 5 bases; junction bases outside the gene matches: 3. Germline-derived CDR1 and CDR2 are MNHEY and SVGAGI. CDR3 size: 14 residues. The CDR3 region is CASSYSAGGTEAFF. CDR3 coding DNA: TGTGCCAGCAGTTACTCGGCAGGGGGAACTGAAGCTTTCTTT.

The chain joins TRBV19 to TRBJ1-5, with D tentatively TRBD1 (6 bases). The CDR3 has 15 residues. Per germline, CDR1 LNHDA and CDR2 SQIVND (reference sequence). The V end was cut by 7 bases, the J end by 4 bases, with 17 bases between. The CDR3 DNA follows: TGTGCCAGTAAACCCCACAGGGCTTTAAATCAGCCCCAGCATTTT. This sequence encodes CASKPHRALNQPQHF.

The CDR3 bases are TGTGCCAGCAGCTTCGACTACGAGCAGTACTTC. This translates into CASSFDYEQYF. The genes are TRBV11-2 and TRBJ2-7; D not resolved. CDR1 and CDR2 (germline): SGHAT, FQNNGV. V lost 3 bases, J lost 3 bases, and 3 bases lay in between. This CDR3 has 11 amino acids. The full variable domain, its missing parts supplied by reference TRBV11-2 and TRBJ2-7, is EAGVAQSPRYKIIEKRQSVAFWCNPISGHATLYWYQQILGQGPKLLIQFQNNGVVDDSQLPKDRFSAERLKGVDSTLKIQPAKLEDSAVYLCASSFDYEQYFGPGTRLTVT.

This clone was picked up a small number of times. The rearrangement links TRBV11-2 to TRBJ1-1; D is uncertain. The V and J ends lost 5 bases and 1 base respectively, with 8 bases between them. This CDR3 is built from 13 residues. Germline V gene lookup returns CDR1 SGHAT and CDR2 FQNNGV. This CDR3 reads CASSLVKNTEAFF. The DNA for the CDR3 is TGTGCCAGCAGCCTAGTGAAGAACACTGAAGCTTTCTTT.

J is TRBJ1-5 and V is TRBV6-5; 8 bases map to TRBD1. V lost 2 bases, J lost 7 bases, and 4 bases stayed unmatched. Germline CDR1 reads MNHEY; CDR2 reads SVGAGI. CDR3 length equals 14 residues. The CDR3, as DNA: TGTGCCAGCAGTTACGGACAGGGCTCCCAGCCCCAGCATTTT. Its translation: CASSYGQGSQPQHF.

The chain combines TRBV27 with TRBJ1-2, with D tentatively TRBD1 (5 bases). Germline assignment: CDR1 MNHEY and CDR2 SMNVEV (reference sequence). The CDR3 totals 13 residues. With 2 bases removed from V and 7 bases from J, the gap between germline ends came to 11 bases. The CDR3 nucleotides are TGTGCCAGCAGTTTAGGCGGGAGGGGTGGCTACACCTTC. Translated: CASSLGGRGGYTF.

As DNA, the CDR3 is TGTGCCAGCAGCTTAGGTGGGACAGCGGCCTACGAGCAGTACTTC. This encodes CASSLGGTAAYEQYF. The rearrangement uses TRBV7-6 and TRBJ2-7, with 7 positions matching TRBD1. Germline lookup yields CDR1 SGHVS and CDR2 FNYEAQ. The CDR3 covers 15 residues. The V gene end was trimmed by 1 base and the J gene end by 2 bases; junction bases not matched to a gene: 5.

The V gene is TRBV5-6, the J gene TRBJ2-1; D may be TRBD1 or TRBD2 (5 bases each). The CDR3 is made up of 15 amino acids. In germline, CDR1 is SGHDT, CDR2 YYEEEE. V lost 1 base and J lost 0, with 8 bases in between. The CDR3 bases are TGTGCCAGCAGCTTGCAGGGAGCCTCCTACAATGAGCAGTTCTTC. It translates to CASSLQGASYNEQFF.

Here the CDR3 reads CASRSGPYTDTQYF. The CDR3 nucleotides are TGTGCCAGCAGAAGCGGGCCATACACAGATACGCAGTATTTT. The chain joins TRBV2 to TRBJ2-3, with D possibly matching TRBD2 (6 bases). Germline V gives CDR1 SNHLY, CDR2 FYNNEI. This CDR3 is built from 14 residues. The ends were cut back, 6 bases at V and 2 bases at J, with 12 bases in the middle.

The chain has TRBV30 and TRBJ2-3; D gene uncertain. The V end was cut by 0 bases, the J end by 2 bases, with 9 bases between. The CDR3 is 14 amino acids. Per the germline V gene, CDR1 is GTSNPN and CDR2 is SVGIG (reference sequence). The CDR3 DNA is TGTGCCTGGAGTGTACTCGGCAACACAGATACGCAGTATTTT. Translation: CAWSVLGNTDTQYF.